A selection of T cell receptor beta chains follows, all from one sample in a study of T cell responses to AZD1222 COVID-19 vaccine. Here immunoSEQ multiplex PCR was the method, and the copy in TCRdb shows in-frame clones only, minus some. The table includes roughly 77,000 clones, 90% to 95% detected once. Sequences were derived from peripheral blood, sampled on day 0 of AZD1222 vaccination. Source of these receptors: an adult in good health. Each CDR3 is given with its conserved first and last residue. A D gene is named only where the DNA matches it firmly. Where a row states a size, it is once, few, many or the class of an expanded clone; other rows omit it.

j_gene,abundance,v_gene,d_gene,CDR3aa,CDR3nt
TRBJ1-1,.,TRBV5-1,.,CASSTQGQNTEAFF,TGCGCCAGCAGCACCCAAGGACAGAACACTGAAGCTTTCTTT
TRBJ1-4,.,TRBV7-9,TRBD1,CASSSLTGGTEKLFF,TGTGCCAGCAGCTCATTGACAGGGGGAACCGAAAAACTGTTTTTT
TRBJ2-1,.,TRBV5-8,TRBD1,CASSMFRDRAYNEQFF,TGTGCCAGCAGCATGTTCCGGGACAGGGCCTACAATGAGCAGTTCTTC
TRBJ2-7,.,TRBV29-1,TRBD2,CSATGGLSSYEQYF,TGCAGCGCTACGGGAGGTCTAAGCTCCTACGAGCAGTACTTC
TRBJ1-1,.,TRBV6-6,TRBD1,CASNTPGQGAITEAFF,TGTGCCAGCAATACCCCGGGACAGGGGGCGATCACTGAAGCTTTCTTT
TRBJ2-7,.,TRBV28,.,CASSLTGTYEQYF,TGTGCCAGCAGTTTAACAGGGACCTACGAGCAGTACTTC
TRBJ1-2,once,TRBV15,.,CATKVGGEPVYGYTF,TGTGCCACCAAGGTCGGGGGGGAACCCGTCTATGGCTACACCTTC
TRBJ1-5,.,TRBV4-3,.,CASSHDGADNQPQHF,TGCGCCAGCAGCCATGATGGGGCGGACAATCAGCCCCAGCATTTT
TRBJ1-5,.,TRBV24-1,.,CATSNAGRFNQPQHF,TGTGCCACCAGCAATGCGGGACGGTTCAATCAGCCCCAGCATTTT
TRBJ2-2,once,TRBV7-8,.,CASSDPGASNTGELFF,TGTGCCAGCAGCGACCCGGGGGCGTCGAACACCGGGGAGCTGTTTTTT
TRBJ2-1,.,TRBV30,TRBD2,CACRLAGGHNEQFF,TGTGCCTGCCGACTAGCGGGGGGGCATAATGAGCAGTTCTTC
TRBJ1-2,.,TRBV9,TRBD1,CASSASVTGRNYGYTF,TGTGCCAGCAGCGCGTCCGTGACAGGGAGAAACTATGGCTACACCTTC
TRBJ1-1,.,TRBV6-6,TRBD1,CASSYAGGDTEAFF,TGTGCCAGCAGTTACGCAGGGGGAGACACTGAAGCTTTCTTT
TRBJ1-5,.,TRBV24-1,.,CATSAGISNQPQHF,TGTGCCACCAGTGCAGGGATTAGCAATCAGCCCCAGCATTTT
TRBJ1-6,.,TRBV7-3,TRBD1,CASSQTGSGIPLHF,TGTGCCAGCAGCCAGACAGGGTCTGGGATACCCCTCCACTTT
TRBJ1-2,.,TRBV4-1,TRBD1,CASSHVGTGNYGYTF,TGCGCCAGCAGCCACGTCGGGACAGGGAACTATGGCTACACCTTC
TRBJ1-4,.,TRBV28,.,CASSSVQPVNEKLFF,TGTGCCAGCAGTTCCGTTCAGCCGGTCAATGAAAAACTGTTTTTT
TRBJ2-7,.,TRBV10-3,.,CAISESGDEQYF,TGTGCCATCAGTGAGTCGGGGGACGAGCAGTACTTC
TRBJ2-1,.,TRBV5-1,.,CASSSPGHMGTLSYNEQFF,TGCGCCAGCAGCTCTCCGGGACACATGGGTACCCTCTCCTACAATGAGCAGTTCTTC
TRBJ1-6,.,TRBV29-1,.,CSGGFRRGEAPDYNSPLHF,TGCAGCGGGGGCTTTAGGAGGGGAGAGGCCCCGGACTATAATTCACCCCTCCACTTT